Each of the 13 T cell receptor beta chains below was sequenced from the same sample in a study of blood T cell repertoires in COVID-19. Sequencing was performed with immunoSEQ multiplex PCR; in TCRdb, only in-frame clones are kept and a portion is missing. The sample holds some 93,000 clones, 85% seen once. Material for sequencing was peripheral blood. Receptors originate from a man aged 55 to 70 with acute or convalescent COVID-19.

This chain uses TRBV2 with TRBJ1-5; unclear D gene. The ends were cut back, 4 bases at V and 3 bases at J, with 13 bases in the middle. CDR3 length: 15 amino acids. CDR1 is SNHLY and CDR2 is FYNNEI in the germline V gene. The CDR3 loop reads CASSGGGRDNQPQHF. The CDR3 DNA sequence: TGTGCCAGCAGTGGTGGAGGAAGGGACAATCAGCCCCAGCATTTT.

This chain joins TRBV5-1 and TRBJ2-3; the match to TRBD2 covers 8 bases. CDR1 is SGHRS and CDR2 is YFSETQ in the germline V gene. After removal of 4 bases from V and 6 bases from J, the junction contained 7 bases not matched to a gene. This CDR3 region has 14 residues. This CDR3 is CASSPGTSEDTQYF. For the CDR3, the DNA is TGCGCCAGCAGCCCGGGGACTAGTGAGGATACGCAGTATTTT.

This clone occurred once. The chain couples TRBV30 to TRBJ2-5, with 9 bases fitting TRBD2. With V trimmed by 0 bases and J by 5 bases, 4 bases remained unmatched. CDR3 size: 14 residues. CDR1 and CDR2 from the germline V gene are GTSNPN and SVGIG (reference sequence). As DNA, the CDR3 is TGTGCCTGGAGTGTGGTAGCGGGAGTGGAGACCCAGTACTTC. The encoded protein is CAWSVVAGVETQYF. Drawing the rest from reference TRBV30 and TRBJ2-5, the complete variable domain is SQTIHQWPATLVQPVGSPLSLECTVEGTSNPNLYWYRQAAGRGLQLLFYSVGIGQISSEVPQNLSASRPQDRQFILSSKKLLLSDSGFYLCAWSVVAGVETQYFGPGTRLLVL.

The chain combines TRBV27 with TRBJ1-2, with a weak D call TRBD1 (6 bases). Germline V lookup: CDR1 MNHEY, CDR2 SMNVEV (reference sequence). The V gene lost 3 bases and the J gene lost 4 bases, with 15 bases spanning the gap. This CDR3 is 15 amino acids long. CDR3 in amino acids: CASSFDRTAVYGYTF. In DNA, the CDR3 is TGTGCCAGCAGTTTCGACAGGACAGCCGTCTATGGCTACACCTTC.

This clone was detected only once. The CDR3 bases are TGTGCCAGCCATACTAGCGGGAGATACAATGAGCAGTTCTTC. Translating gives CASHTSGRYNEQFF. J is TRBJ2-1 and V is TRBV6-5; 11 bases are shared with TRBD2. V lost 8 bases to trimming and J lost 4 bases; unmatched junction nucleotides: 4. This CDR3 comprises 14 residues. Per the germline V gene, CDR1 is MNHEY and CDR2 is SVGAGI.

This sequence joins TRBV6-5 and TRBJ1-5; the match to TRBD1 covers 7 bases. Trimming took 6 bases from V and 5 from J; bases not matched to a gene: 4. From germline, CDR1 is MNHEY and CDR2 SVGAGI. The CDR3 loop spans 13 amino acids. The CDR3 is CASSRDRDQPQHF. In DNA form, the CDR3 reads TGTGCCAGCAGCCGGGACAGAGATCAGCCCCAGCATTTT.

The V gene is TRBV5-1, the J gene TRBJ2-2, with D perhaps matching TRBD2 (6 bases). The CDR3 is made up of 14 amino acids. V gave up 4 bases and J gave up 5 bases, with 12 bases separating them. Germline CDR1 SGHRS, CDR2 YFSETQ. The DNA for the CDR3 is TGCGCCAGCAGCCTGGGAGGAGAGACCGGGGAGCTGTTTTTT. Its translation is CASSLGGETGELFF.

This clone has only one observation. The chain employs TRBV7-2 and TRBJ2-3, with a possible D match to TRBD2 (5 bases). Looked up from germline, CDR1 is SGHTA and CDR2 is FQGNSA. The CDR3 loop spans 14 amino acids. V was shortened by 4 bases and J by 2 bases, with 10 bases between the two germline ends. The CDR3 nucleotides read TGTGCCAGCAGCTCCAGACTAATCACAGATACGCAGTATTTT. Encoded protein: CASSSRLITDTQYF.

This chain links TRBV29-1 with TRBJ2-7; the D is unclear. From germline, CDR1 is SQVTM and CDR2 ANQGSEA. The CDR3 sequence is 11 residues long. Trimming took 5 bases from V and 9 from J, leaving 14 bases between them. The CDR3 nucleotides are TGCAGCGTTAACTGGGCCCTCGGGCAGTACTTC. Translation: CSVNWALGQYF.

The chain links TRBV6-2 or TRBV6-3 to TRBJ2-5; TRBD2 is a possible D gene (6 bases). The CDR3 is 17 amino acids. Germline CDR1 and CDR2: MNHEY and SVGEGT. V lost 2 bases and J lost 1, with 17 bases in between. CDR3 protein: CASSYPSGSGFQETQYF. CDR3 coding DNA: TGTGCCAGCAGTTACCCTTCGGGTAGCGGATTCCAAGAGACCCAGTACTTC.

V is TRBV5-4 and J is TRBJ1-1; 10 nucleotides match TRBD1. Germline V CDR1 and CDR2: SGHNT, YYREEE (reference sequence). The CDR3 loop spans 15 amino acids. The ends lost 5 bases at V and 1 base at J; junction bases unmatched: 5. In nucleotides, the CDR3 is TGTGCCAGCAGATTAGACAGGGGGCCGAACACTGAAGCTTTCTTT. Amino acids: CASRLDRGPNTEAFF.

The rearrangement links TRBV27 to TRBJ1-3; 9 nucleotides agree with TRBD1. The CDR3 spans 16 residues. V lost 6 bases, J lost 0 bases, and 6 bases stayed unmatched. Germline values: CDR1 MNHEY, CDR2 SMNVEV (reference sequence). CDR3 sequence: CASSPRQGGSGNTIYF. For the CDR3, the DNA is TGTGCCAGCAGCCCGAGACAGGGGGGCTCTGGAAACACCATATATTTT.

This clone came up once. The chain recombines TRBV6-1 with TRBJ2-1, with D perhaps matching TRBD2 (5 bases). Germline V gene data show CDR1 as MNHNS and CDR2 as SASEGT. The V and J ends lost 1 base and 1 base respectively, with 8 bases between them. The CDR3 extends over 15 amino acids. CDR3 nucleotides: TGTGCCAGCAGTGAAGAGGAGGTTTCCTACAATGAGCAGTTCTTC. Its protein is CASSEEEVSYNEQFF.